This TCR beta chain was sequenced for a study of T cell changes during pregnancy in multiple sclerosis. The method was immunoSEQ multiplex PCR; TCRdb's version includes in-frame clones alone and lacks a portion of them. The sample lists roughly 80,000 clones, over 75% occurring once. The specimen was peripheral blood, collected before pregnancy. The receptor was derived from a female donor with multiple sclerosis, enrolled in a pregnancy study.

As DNA, the CDR3 is TGTGCCAGCAGCTTGGGAGGGAACACCGGGGAGCTGTTTTTT. Encoded protein: CASSLGGNTGELFF. The gene calls are TRBV7-6 and TRBJ2-2, with a weak D call TRBD2 (6 bases). This CDR3 is 14 amino acids long. V gave up 3 bases and J gave up 1 base, with 6 bases separating them. Per germline, CDR1 SGHVS and CDR2 FNYEAQ.